Listed below are T cell receptor beta chains from one sample, sequenced in a study of cytomegalovirus exposure and HLA in healthy donors. Repertoires were generated with immunoSEQ multiplex PCR, while TCRdb's copy carries only in-frame clones and drops some. This table holds some 140,000 clones, 85% to 90% found once. Sequenced input: PBMCs. Source of these receptors: a woman aged 25 to 39 in good health and CMV-seronegative. Each CDR3 is given with its conserved first and last residue. Each record gives: CDR3 length, J gene, D gene, V gene, clone size, CDR3 protein, CDR3 DNA. A D gene is named only where the DNA matches it firmly. A clone size is listed for some rows: how often the clone was seen (once, few, many), or a class if it is expanded.

CDR3 length: 17; J gene: TRBJ2-7; D gene: TRBD2; V gene: TRBV4-1; clone size: once; CDR3 protein: CASSQDWRTSRGPEQYF; CDR3 DNA: TGCGCCAGCAGCCAAGATTGGAGGACTAGCAGAGGTCCCGAGCAGTACTTC
CDR3 length: 16; J gene: TRBJ1-5; D gene: .; V gene: TRBV19; clone size: .; CDR3 protein: CASSILRGESNQPQHF; CDR3 DNA: TGTGCCAGTAGTATACTCAGGGGAGAGAGCAATCAGCCCCAGCATTTT
CDR3 length: 13; J gene: TRBJ2-7; D gene: .; V gene: TRBV10-3; clone size: .; CDR3 protein: CATADSADYEQYF; CDR3 DNA: TGTGCCACCGCGGACAGTGCGGACTACGAGCAGTACTTC
CDR3 length: 14; J gene: TRBJ1-2; D gene: .; V gene: TRBV6-6; clone size: .; CDR3 protein: CASSYSDRFYGYTF; CDR3 DNA: TGTGCCAGCAGTTACTCGGACAGATTCTATGGCTACACCTTC
CDR3 length: 13; J gene: TRBJ2-7; D gene: .; V gene: TRBV7-2; clone size: few; CDR3 protein: CASSLARDYEQYF; CDR3 DNA: TGTGCCAGCAGCTTAGCGAGGGACTACGAGCAGTACTTC
CDR3 length: 13; J gene: TRBJ1-2; D gene: .; V gene: TRBV19; clone size: .; CDR3 protein: CASSIWTEDGYTF; CDR3 DNA: TGTGCCAGTAGTATCTGGACAGAAGATGGCTACACCTTC
CDR3 length: 17; J gene: TRBJ2-2; D gene: TRBD2; V gene: TRBV27; clone size: .; CDR3 protein: CASSLGLAGGMNGELFF; CDR3 DNA: TGTGCCAGCAGTTTAGGACTAGCGGGGGGGATGAACGGGGAGCTGTTTTTT
CDR3 length: 20; J gene: TRBJ2-1; D gene: TRBD2; V gene: TRBV13; clone size: .; CDR3 protein: CASSLFLGTSGALLDNEQFF; CDR3 DNA: TGTGCCAGCAGCTTATTCTTGGGGACTAGCGGGGCCTTACTGGACAATGAGCAGTTCTTC
CDR3 length: 12; J gene: TRBJ1-6; D gene: .; V gene: TRBV25-1; clone size: .; CDR3 protein: CASSQQGLPLHF; CDR3 DNA: TGTGCCAGCAGCCAACAGGGTCTACCCCTCCACTTT
CDR3 length: 14; J gene: TRBJ2-7; D gene: .; V gene: TRBV7-2; clone size: once; CDR3 protein: CASSLGLGAYEQYF; CDR3 DNA: TGTGCCAGCAGCTTAGGACTAGGGGCCTACGAGCAGTACTTC
CDR3 length: 15; J gene: TRBJ1-1; D gene: .; V gene: TRBV4-3; clone size: once; CDR3 protein: CASSQEERPDTEAFF; CDR3 DNA: TGCGCCAGCAGCCAAGAAGAGCGGCCGGACACTGAAGCTTTCTTT
CDR3 length: 13; J gene: TRBJ1-4; D gene: .; V gene: TRBV7-8; clone size: .; CDR3 protein: CASSLAGREKLFF; CDR3 DNA: TGTGCCAGCAGCTTAGCGGGGCGAGAAAAACTGTTTTTT
CDR3 length: 18; J gene: TRBJ2-3; D gene: TRBD2; V gene: TRBV4-2; clone size: .; CDR3 protein: CASSPGLAGGLATDTQYF; CDR3 DNA: TGTGCCAGCAGCCCGGGACTAGCGGGAGGGTTGGCGACAGATACGCAGTATTTT
CDR3 length: 13; J gene: TRBJ2-5; D gene: .; V gene: TRBV5-1; clone size: .; CDR3 protein: CASSLMDTEAQYF; CDR3 DNA: TGCGCCAGCAGCTTGATGGACACAGAGGCCCAGTACTTC
CDR3 length: 17; J gene: TRBJ2-3; D gene: TRBD1; V gene: TRBV19; clone size: .; CDR3 protein: CASSTFLRTGTTDTQYF; CDR3 DNA: TGTGCCAGTAGTACCTTCCTGCGGACAGGGACCACAGATACGCAGTATTTT
CDR3 length: 15; J gene: TRBJ2-7; D gene: TRBD2; V gene: TRBV5-1; clone size: .; CDR3 protein: CASRVGLAETYEQYF; CDR3 DNA: TGCGCCAGCCGGGTAGGACTAGCGGAGACCTACGAGCAGTACTTC
CDR3 length: 13; J gene: TRBJ2-7; D gene: .; V gene: TRBV6-6; clone size: .; CDR3 protein: CASSSPSTGEQYF; CDR3 DNA: TGTGCCAGCAGTTCCCCTTCTACGGGCGAGCAGTACTTC
CDR3 length: 15; J gene: TRBJ2-3; D gene: TRBD2; V gene: TRBV7-2; clone size: .; CDR3 protein: CASKVAGGIPDTQYF; CDR3 DNA: TGTGCCAGCAAGGTAGCGGGAGGCATCCCAGATACGCAGTATTTT
CDR3 length: 13; J gene: TRBJ2-7; D gene: TRBD2; V gene: TRBV7-8; clone size: few; CDR3 protein: CASSPLAVYEQYF; CDR3 DNA: TGTGCCAGCAGCCCGCTAGCGGTTTACGAGCAGTACTTC
CDR3 length: 15; J gene: TRBJ2-6; D gene: .; V gene: TRBV29-1; clone size: .; CDR3 protein: CSVGVGHSGANVLTF; CDR3 DNA: TGCAGCGTTGGGGTGGGACACTCTGGGGCCAACGTCCTGACTTTC
CDR3 length: 14; J gene: TRBJ2-3; D gene: .; V gene: TRBV7-2; clone size: .; CDR3 protein: CASSLGASTDTQYF; CDR3 DNA: TGTGCCAGCAGCTTAGGGGCTTCCACAGATACGCAGTATTTT
CDR3 length: 11; J gene: TRBJ2-2; D gene: .; V gene: TRBV29-1; clone size: .; CDR3 protein: CSGTVTGELFF; CDR3 DNA: TGCAGCGGGACTGTCACCGGGGAGCTGTTTTTT
CDR3 length: 13; J gene: TRBJ2-3; D gene: .; V gene: TRBV27; clone size: .; CDR3 protein: CASSKGDTDTQYF; CDR3 DNA: TGTGCCAGCAGCAAAGGGGACACAGATACGCAGTATTTT
CDR3 length: 13; J gene: TRBJ2-1; D gene: .; V gene: TRBV5-3; clone size: .; CDR3 protein: CARSSPPCNEQFF; CDR3 DNA: TGTGCCAGAAGCTCTCCTCCTTGCAATGAGCAGTTCTTC
CDR3 length: 13; J gene: TRBJ2-7; D gene: .; V gene: TRBV2; clone size: once; CDR3 protein: CASSGARSYEQYF; CDR3 DNA: TGTGCCAGCAGTGGTGCGAGATCCTACGAGCAGTACTTC
CDR3 length: 16; J gene: TRBJ1-2; D gene: .; V gene: TRBV18; clone size: .; CDR3 protein: CASSPTGLATVYGYTF; CDR3 DNA: TGTGCCAGCTCACCAACGGGTTTGGCCACCGTGTATGGCTACACCTTC
CDR3 length: 14; J gene: TRBJ2-2; D gene: .; V gene: TRBV6-6; clone size: few; CDR3 protein: CASILDRNTGELFF; CDR3 DNA: .
CDR3 length: 13; J gene: TRBJ2-7; D gene: .; V gene: TRBV5-1; clone size: .; CDR3 protein: CASSYGQTYEQYF; CDR3 DNA: TGCGCCAGCAGCTATGGACAAACCTACGAGCAGTACTTC
CDR3 length: 15; J gene: TRBJ1-1; D gene: TRBD1; V gene: TRBV28; clone size: .; CDR3 protein: CASSSRQGGYTEAFF; CDR3 DNA: TGTGCCAGCAGTTCCAGACAGGGTGGGTACACTGAAGCTTTCTTT
CDR3 length: 15; J gene: TRBJ2-5; D gene: TRBD1; V gene: TRBV15; clone size: .; CDR3 protein: CATSSPSEGAETQYF; CDR3 DNA: TGTGCCACCAGCAGCCCTAGTGAGGGGGCAGAGACCCAGTACTTC
CDR3 length: 12; J gene: TRBJ1-3; D gene: .; V gene: TRBV6-6; clone size: few; CDR3 protein: CASSLSKTSLYF; CDR3 DNA: TGTGCCAGCAGTTTATCTAAGACAAGCTTATATTTT
CDR3 length: 13; J gene: TRBJ2-5; D gene: .; V gene: TRBV25-1; clone size: .; CDR3 protein: CASSEEGRETQYF; CDR3 DNA: TGTGCCAGCAGTGAGGAGGGGAGGGAGACCCAGTACTTC
CDR3 length: 14; J gene: TRBJ2-3; D gene: .; V gene: TRBV6-6; clone size: few; CDR3 protein: CASRRGVVSDTQYF; CDR3 DNA: TGTGCCAGCAGACGCGGGGTCGTAAGTGATACGCAGTATTTT
CDR3 length: 16; J gene: TRBJ1-3; D gene: .; V gene: TRBV30; clone size: .; CDR3 protein: CAWGIPGEDSGNTIYF; CDR3 DNA: TGTGCCTGGGGAATTCCGGGAGAGGACTCTGGAAACACCATATATTTT
CDR3 length: 15; J gene: TRBJ2-7; D gene: .; V gene: TRBV28; clone size: .; CDR3 protein: CASSTTGLLSYEQYF; CDR3 DNA: TGTGCCAGCAGTACGACAGGCCTACTCTCCTACGAGCAGTACTTC
CDR3 length: 17; J gene: TRBJ2-3; D gene: TRBD2; V gene: TRBV19; clone size: .; CDR3 protein: CASSIPPSGGGTDTQYF; CDR3 DNA: TGTGCCAGTAGTATACCGCCCAGCGGGGGGGGCACAGATACGCAGTATTTT
CDR3 length: 16; J gene: TRBJ2-1; D gene: TRBD2; V gene: TRBV5-1; clone size: once; CDR3 protein: CASSPSTSGSGNEQFF; CDR3 DNA: TGCGCCAGCAGCCCGTCGACTAGCGGGAGTGGTAATGAGCAGTTCTTC
CDR3 length: 13; J gene: TRBJ1-5; D gene: .; V gene: TRBV7-2; clone size: .; CDR3 protein: CASSLARGRPQHF; CDR3 DNA: TGTGCCAGCAGCTTAGCGCGCGGGCGGCCCCAGCATTTT
CDR3 length: 13; J gene: TRBJ2-7; D gene: TRBD2; V gene: TRBV5-4; clone size: .; CDR3 protein: CASSSGLVYEQYF; CDR3 DNA: TGTGCCAGCAGCTCGGGACTAGTCTACGAGCAGTACTTC
CDR3 length: 16; J gene: TRBJ2-4; D gene: .; V gene: TRBV7-9; clone size: .; CDR3 protein: CASSPQGTLAKNIQYF; CDR3 DNA: TGTGCCAGCAGCCCCCAGGGAACCTTAGCCAAAAACATTCAGTACTTC
CDR3 length: 13; J gene: TRBJ1-2; D gene: .; V gene: TRBV25-1; clone size: .; CDR3 protein: CASSFGRGYGYTF; CDR3 DNA: TGTGCCAGCAGCTTCGGGAGGGGTTATGGCTACACCTTC
CDR3 length: 14; J gene: TRBJ2-2; D gene: .; V gene: TRBV6-5; clone size: .; CDR3 protein: CASVEDSHTGELFF; CDR3 DNA: TGTGCCAGCGTCGAGGACAGCCACACCGGGGAGCTGTTTTTT
CDR3 length: 15; J gene: TRBJ2-7; D gene: TRBD2; V gene: TRBV6-5; clone size: .; CDR3 protein: CASSYSRGGIYEQYF; CDR3 DNA: TGTGCCAGCAGTTACTCGCGGGGGGGCATCTACGAGCAGTACTTC
CDR3 length: 14; J gene: TRBJ2-7; D gene: .; V gene: TRBV6-6; clone size: .; CDR3 protein: CASTIQEGGGEQYF; CDR3 DNA: TGTGCCAGCACCATACAGGAGGGAGGGGGCGAGCAGTACTTC
CDR3 length: 13; J gene: TRBJ1-1; D gene: .; V gene: TRBV28; clone size: .; CDR3 protein: CASSLGQGPEAFF; CDR3 DNA: TGTGCCAGCAGTTTAGGCCAGGGCCCTGAAGCTTTCTTT